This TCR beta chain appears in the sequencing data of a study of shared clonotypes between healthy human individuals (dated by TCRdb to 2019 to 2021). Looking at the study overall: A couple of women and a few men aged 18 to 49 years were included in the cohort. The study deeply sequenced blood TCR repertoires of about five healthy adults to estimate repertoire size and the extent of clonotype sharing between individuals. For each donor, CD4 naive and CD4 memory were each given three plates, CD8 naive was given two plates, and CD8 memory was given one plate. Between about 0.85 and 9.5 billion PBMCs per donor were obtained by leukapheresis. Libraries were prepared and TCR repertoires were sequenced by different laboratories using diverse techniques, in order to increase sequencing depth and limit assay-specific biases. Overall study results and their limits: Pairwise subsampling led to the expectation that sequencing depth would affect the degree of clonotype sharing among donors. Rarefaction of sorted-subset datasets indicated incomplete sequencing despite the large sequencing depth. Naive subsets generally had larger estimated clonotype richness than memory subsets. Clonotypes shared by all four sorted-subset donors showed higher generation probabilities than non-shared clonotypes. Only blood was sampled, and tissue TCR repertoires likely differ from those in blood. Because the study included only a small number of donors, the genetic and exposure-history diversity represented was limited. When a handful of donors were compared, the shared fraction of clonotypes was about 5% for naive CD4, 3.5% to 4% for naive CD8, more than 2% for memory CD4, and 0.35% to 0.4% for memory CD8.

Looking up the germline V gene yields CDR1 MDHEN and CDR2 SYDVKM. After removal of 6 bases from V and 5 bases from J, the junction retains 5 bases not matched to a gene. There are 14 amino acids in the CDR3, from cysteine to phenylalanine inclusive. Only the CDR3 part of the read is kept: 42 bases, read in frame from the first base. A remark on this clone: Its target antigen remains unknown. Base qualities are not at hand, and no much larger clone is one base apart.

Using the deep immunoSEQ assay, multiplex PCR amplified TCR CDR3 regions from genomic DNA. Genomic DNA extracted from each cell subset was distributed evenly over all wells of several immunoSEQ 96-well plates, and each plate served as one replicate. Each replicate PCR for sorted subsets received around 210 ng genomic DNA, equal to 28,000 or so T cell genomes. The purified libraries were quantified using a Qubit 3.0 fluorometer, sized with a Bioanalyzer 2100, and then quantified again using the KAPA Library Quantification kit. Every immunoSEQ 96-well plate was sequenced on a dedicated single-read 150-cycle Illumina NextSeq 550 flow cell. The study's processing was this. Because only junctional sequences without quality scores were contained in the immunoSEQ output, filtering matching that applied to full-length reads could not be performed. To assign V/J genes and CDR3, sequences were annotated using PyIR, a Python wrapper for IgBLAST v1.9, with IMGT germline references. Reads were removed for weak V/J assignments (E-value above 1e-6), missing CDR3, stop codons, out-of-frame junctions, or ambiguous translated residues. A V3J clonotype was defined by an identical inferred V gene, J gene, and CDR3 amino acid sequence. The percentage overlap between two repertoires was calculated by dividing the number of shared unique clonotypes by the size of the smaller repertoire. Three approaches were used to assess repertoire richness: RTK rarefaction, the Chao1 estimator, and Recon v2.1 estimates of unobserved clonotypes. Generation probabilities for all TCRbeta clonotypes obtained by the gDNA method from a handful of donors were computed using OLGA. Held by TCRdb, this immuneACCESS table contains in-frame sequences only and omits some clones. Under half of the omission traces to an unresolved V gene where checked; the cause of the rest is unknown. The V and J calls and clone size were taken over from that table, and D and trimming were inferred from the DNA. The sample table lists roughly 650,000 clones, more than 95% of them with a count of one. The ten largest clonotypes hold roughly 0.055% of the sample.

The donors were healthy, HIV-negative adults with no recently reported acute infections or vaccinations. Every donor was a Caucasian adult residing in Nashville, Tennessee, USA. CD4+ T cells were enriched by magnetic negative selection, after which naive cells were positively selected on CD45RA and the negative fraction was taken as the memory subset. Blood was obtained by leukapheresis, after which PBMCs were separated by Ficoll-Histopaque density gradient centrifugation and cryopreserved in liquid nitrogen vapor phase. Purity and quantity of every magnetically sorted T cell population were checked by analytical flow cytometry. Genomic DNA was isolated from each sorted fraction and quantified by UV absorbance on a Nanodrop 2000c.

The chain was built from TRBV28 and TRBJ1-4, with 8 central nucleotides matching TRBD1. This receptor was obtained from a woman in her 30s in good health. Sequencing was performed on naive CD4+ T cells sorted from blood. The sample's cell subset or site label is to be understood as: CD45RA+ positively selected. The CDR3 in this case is CASRQGGENEKLFF. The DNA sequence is TGTGCCAGCAGACAGGGGGGGGAAAATGAAAAACTGTTTTTT.